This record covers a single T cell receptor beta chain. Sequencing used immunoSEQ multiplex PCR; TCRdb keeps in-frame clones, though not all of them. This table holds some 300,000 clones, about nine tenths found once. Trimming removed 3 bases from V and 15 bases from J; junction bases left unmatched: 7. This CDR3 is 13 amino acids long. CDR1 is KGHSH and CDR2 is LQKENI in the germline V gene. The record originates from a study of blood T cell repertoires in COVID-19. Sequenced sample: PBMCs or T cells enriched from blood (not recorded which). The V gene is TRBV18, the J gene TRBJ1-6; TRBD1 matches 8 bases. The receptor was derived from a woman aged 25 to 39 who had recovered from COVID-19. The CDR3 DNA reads TGTGCCAGCTCACCGACAGGGGACGCAATCCTCCACTTT. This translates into CASSPTGDAILHF.